This is a list of T cell receptor beta chains from one sample in a study of T-cell reconstitution after alpha-beta-depleted transplantation in children. TCRdb reprocessed the PCR reads via MiXCR and lists one record per CDR3 protein. The repertoire has roughly 300,000 distinct CDR3 sequences, roughly 12% of them found once; the top ten carry around 20%. The sample was peripheral blood, taken 180 days after TCRalphabeta/CD19-depleted stem cell transplant. These TCRs come from a male patient between 2 and 10 years old who had a stem cell transplant for chronic granulomatous disease, so the T cells may come from the graft donor. The CDR3 runs from the conserved cysteine through the conserved F or W. Not every row has a clone size; where given, it reads once, few, many or a size class.

abundance | v_gene | CDR3aa
many | TRBV5-1 | CASSTGEGRGPQHF
few | TRBV2 | CASSPSVGTGELFF
many | TRBV29-1 | CSVERDSTYNEQFF
- | TRBV23-1 | CESGEQYF
few | TRBV7-9 | CASSLAGVGSETQYF
- | TRBV5-5 | CASNNGQGSGDRSNEQFF
many | TRBV5-6 | CASSLQGPTNEKLFF
many | TRBV5-1 | CASSSPLQGAGETQYF
- | TRBV20-1 | CSASRQSYEQYF
many | TRBV6-1 | CASSGFLNNQPQHF
many | TRBV6-1 | CASSQTGAFTDTQYF
many | TRBV29-1 | CSARTDSGGQEKLFF
medium-sized | TRBV29-1 | CSVEEGRGKETQYF
many | TRBV4-1 | CASSQDLWGLAGFRVNYEQYF
many | TRBV20-1 | CSADLRAQETQYF
many | TRBV27 | CASSRGRTNEKLFF
many | TRBV28 | CASSPEREGPHEQYF
many | TRBV11-2 | CASSLVLAGARPPDTQYF
many | TRBV20-1 | CTPVKDYSGANVLTF
few | TRBV7-9 | CASSLTSSDGYTF
many | TRBV28 | CASSLDTDLHYEQYF
many | TRBV11-2 | CASSLVWTLARETQYF
few | TRBV27 | CASSLRGTSGGYEQYF
many | TRBV5-1 | CASSLGTSEQYF
many | TRBV20-1 | CRETSGGGSYEQYF
many | TRBV29-1 | CSVYGSYEQYF
many | TRBV5-5 | CASSPTFCCSPLHF
many | TRBV7-9 | CASSPWGADTQYF
many | TRBV5-1 | CASSSGQGSETQYF
few | TRBV30 | CAWSVLGTARYEQYF
- | TRBV15 | CATSRESGIYEQYF
many | TRBV28 | CASSFPTNRGPYTEAFF
many | TRBV9 | CASSVGTGGFGTGELFF
many | TRBV29-1 | CSVDRISTDTQYF
many | TRBV11-1 | CASSDSGITKSASYEQYF
many | TRBV7-9 | CASSTTPLAHEQFF
few | TRBV30 | CAWSLQGVKQFF
many | TRBV5-1 | CASSFTAQGPSSYEQYF
many | TRBV12-3/TRBV12-4 | CASTLLPLAEAFF
many | TRBV20-1 | CSARSLANPYEQYF
many | TRBV20-1 | CSAKGLAGRETQYF
many | TRBV20-1 | CSARDSASGRGEQFF